The clone carrying this TCR beta chain has ten or more counts. The entry originates in a study of T cell repertoires in cytomegalovirus infection. The germline CDR1 and CDR2 sequences are SGHVS and FQNEAQ. This CDR3 spans 13 amino acids. Trimming left V 3 bases short and J 2 bases short, with 7 bases between. TCRdb independently ran MiXCR on the reads; one entry per CDR3 protein. The data contain nearly 450,000 distinct CDR3 sequences, approximately 31% of them singletons. This clonotype originated in a human donor in good health (CMV status not recorded). Some clones in this sample may be carry-over from other donors' samples. What was sequenced was PBMCs. The rearrangement joins TRBV7-8 to TRBJ1-2; D ambiguous. The DNA for the CDR3 is TGTGCCAGCAGCTTTAGGGAGAACTATGGCTACACCTTC. Translated: CASSFRENYGYTF.